These T cell receptor beta chains were read from a single sample in a study of vaccination and CD4 T cells after COVID-19. These TCRs are of unknown antigen specificity. TCRdb ran MiXCR on the PCR reads and lists one entry per CDR3 protein. Here the sample spans around 2,000 distinct CDR3 sequences, around 20% being singletons. The sequencing sample was made of CD4+ T cells from blood, cultured in vitro. The receptors derive from a human donor in good health. Both conserved end residues are part of each CDR3. D genes are given only for firm matches. Clone size appears in some rows only: once, few, many, or a class for an expanded clone.

clone_size,d_call,cdr3_length,v_call,j_call,cdr3_nt,cdr3_aa
few,NA,15,TRBV7-9,TRBJ2-1,TGTGCCAGCAGCTCCCTATCCAGTCCTAGGAATGAGCAGTTCTTC,CASSSLSSPRNEQFF
few,NA,12,TRBV7-8,TRBJ2-1,TGTGCCAGCAGCCCACCTATGGATGAGCAGTTCTTC,CASSPPMDEQFF
few,NA,11,TRBV28,TRBJ1-2,TGTGCCAGCAGTCGCAACTATGGCTACACCTTC,CASSRNYGYTF
few,NA,13,TRBV4-1,TRBJ2-2,TGCGCCAGCAACCCCCAGGGCACCGGGGAGCTGTTTTTT,CASNPQGTGELFF
NA,TRBD1,16,TRBV18,TRBJ2-2,TGTGCCAGCTCACCACCCCTAATACAGGGGACCGGGGAGCTGTTTTTT,CASSPPLIQGTGELFF
NA,NA,13,TRBV3-1,TRBJ1-2,TGTGCCAGCAGCCAATTTATAAGTGGGGGCTACACCTTC,CASSQFISGGYTF
NA,NA,12,TRBV2,TRBJ2-7,TGTGCCAGCGGCATAGGACGCTACGAGCAGTACTTC,CASGIGRYEQYF
medium-sized,TRBD2,19,TRBV20-1,TRBJ2-5,TGCAGTGCCACTACGGCGGCCTATACTAGCGGCTCTTCGGGGTGGACCCAGTACTTC,CSATTAAYTSGSSGWTQYF
NA,NA,12,TRBV30,TRBJ2-2,TGTGCCTGGAGTGTATTTGCCGGGGAGCTGTTTTTT,CAWSVFAGELFF
NA,TRBD1,13,TRBV19,TRBJ2-7,TGTGCCAGTAGTAACGACAGGGGGGGCGAGCAGTACTTC,CASSNDRGGEQYF
few,NA,15,TRBV5-4,TRBJ1-6,TGTGCCAGCAGCTTGGTTCAGGGTCTAGGATCACCCCTCCACTTT,CASSLVQGLGSPLHF
few,NA,11,TRBV10-3,TRBJ1-1,TGTGCCATCATGAAGGGCAGGGAAGCTTTCTTT,CAIMKGREAFF
NA,NA,14,TRBV28,TRBJ1-5,TGTGCCAGCAGTTTTATTGGGCGCAATCAGCCCCAGCATTTT,CASSFIGRNQPQHF
NA,TRBD1,16,TRBV5-1,TRBJ1-1,TGCGCCAGCAGCTTGCACCCGGGACAGGGGAACACTGAAGCTTTCTTT,CASSLHPGQGNTEAFF
few,NA,12,TRBV3-1,TRBJ1-2,TGTGCCAGCAGCTCGGGGAACTATGGCTACACCTTC,CASSSGNYGYTF
few,TRBD1,13,TRBV7-2,TRBJ2-7,TGTGCCAGCAGCAGGGGGCGCCCCTACGAGCAGTACTTC,CASSRGRPYEQYF
NA,NA,15,TRBV5-1,TRBJ2-5,TGCGCCAGCAGCTTTAGGGTGCGAGCGGCTCAGACCCAGTACTTC,CASSFRVRAAQTQYF
NA,TRBD2,20,TRBV6-7,TRBJ2-1,TGTGCCAGCACCATAAGGGCACTCCGGACTAGCGCCCATTTGTGGAATGAGCAGTTCTTC,CASTIRALRTSAHLWNEQFF
NA,TRBD1,15,TRBV4-2,TRBJ2-1,TGTGCCAGCAGCCAGACCGGGACAGGGGACAATGAGCAGTTCTTC,CASSQTGTGDNEQFF
medium-sized,NA,19,TRBV20-1,TRBJ1-5,TGCAGTGCTAGACCCCCGGGACGGTCCCCGCCTTATAGCAATCAGCCCCAGCATTTT,CSARPPGRSPPYSNQPQHF
few,TRBD2,16,TRBV4-1,TRBJ2-1,TGCGCCAGCAGCCAAAGCGGGATGAGCTCCTACAATGAGCAGTTCTTC,CASSQSGMSSYNEQFF
medium-sized,TRBD1,14,TRBV7-6,TRBJ1-6,TGTGCCAGCAGCCCCGACAGGGGAGATTCACCCCTCCACTTT,CASSPDRGDSPLHF
NA,NA,11,TRBV6-5,TRBJ2-1,TGTGCCAGCGGTTATAGGCTAGTTAAGTTCTTC,CASGYRLVKFF
NA,TRBD1,15,TRBV11-2,TRBJ2-1,TGTGCCAGCAGCTCCGGGACAGGTAGTTACAATGAGCAGTTCTTC,CASSSGTGSYNEQFF
NA,NA,14,TRBV2,TRBJ1-2,TGTGCCAGCAGTGAAGAGGGGGGACACTATGGCTACACCTTC,CASSEEGGHYGYTF
few,NA,13,TRBV7-9,TRBJ2-5,TGTGCCAGCAGCGCGTACCCCTCAGAGACCCAGTACTTC,CASSAYPSETQYF
NA,NA,15,TRBV6-4,TRBJ2-1,TGTGCCAGCTCCGGGGGTCCCAGCTCCTACAATGAGCAGTTCTTC,CASSGGPSSYNEQFF
NA,TRBD1,15,TRBV12-3/TRBV12-4,TRBJ2-3,TGTGCCAGCAGCCGACAGGGGGCGGCGGCAGATACGCAGTATTTT,CASSRQGAAADTQYF
medium-sized,NA,13,TRBV6-5,TRBJ1-2,TGTGCCAGCAGTTACTCGGGACGGGATGGCTACACCTTC,CASSYSGRDGYTF
few,NA,15,TRBV15,TRBJ2-7,TGTGCCACCAGCAGGGAGACAGGGAGGTTAGGCGAGCAGTACTTC,CATSRETGRLGEQYF
NA,NA,15,TRBV2,TRBJ2-3,TGTGCCAGCAGTGAGATTGAAAGGGTCACAGATACGCAGTATTTT,CASSEIERVTDTQYF
few,NA,17,TRBV19,TRBJ2-2,TGTGCCAGTAGTATAACGGGGTTGGGGGGGCAGACCGGGGAGCTGTTTTTT,CASSITGLGGQTGELFF
medium-sized,NA,12,TRBV20-1,TRBJ1-6,TGCAGTGCTGGCGGAAGAAATTCACCCCTCCACTTT,CSAGGRNSPLHF
NA,NA,15,TRBV11-2,TRBJ2-1,TGTGCCAGCAGCTTAGATCGCGGGGACTACAATGAGCAGTTCTTC,CASSLDRGDYNEQFF
few,NA,14,TRBV20-1,TRBJ1-6,TGCAGTGCGTTCATAGGTCGGGTTCATTCACCCCTCCACTTT,CSAFIGRVHSPLHF
NA,NA,16,TRBV27,TRBJ2-3,TGTACCAGCAGTTTCCCGGGGATCCCCTCCCCAGATACGCAGTATTTT,CTSSFPGIPSPDTQYF
NA,NA,13,TRBV7-2,TRBJ2-2,TGTGCCAGCAGACAGGGTTTGTCCGGGGAGCTGTTTTTT,CASRQGLSGELFF
few,TRBD1,16,TRBV4-3,TRBJ1-2,TGCGCCAGCAGCCCCGCTGGGACAGCAGGAGCCTATGGCTACACCTTC,CASSPAGTAGAYGYTF
NA,TRBD1,14,TRBV7-2,TRBJ1-1,TGTGCCAGCAGCGGAGGGACAGCCTACACTGAAGCTTTCTTT,CASSGGTAYTEAFF
NA,NA,13,TRBV5-1,TRBJ2-5,TGCGCCAGCAGCGAACAGGTCCAAGAGACCCAGTACTTC,CASSEQVQETQYF
NA,TRBD1,15,TRBV4-3,TRBJ2-5,TGCGCCAGCAGCCACCTGGGACAGGGGGGGCGGACCCAGTACTTC,CASSHLGQGGRTQYF
NA,NA,12,TRBV5-1,TRBJ2-5,TGCGCCAGCAGCTTGGCCAGAGAGACCCAGTACTTC,CASSLARETQYF
NA,NA,15,TRBV20-1,TRBJ1-6,TGCAGTGCTAGTAGGGTAGGCCAAGTTAATTCACCCCTCCACTTT,CSASRVGQVNSPLHF
NA,TRBD2,16,TRBV5-1,TRBJ2-5,TGCGCCAGCAGCTTGGGGACTAGCGGGAGCCAAGAGACCCAGTACTTC,CASSLGTSGSQETQYF
once,TRBD1,13,TRBV12-3/TRBV12-4,TRBJ2-7,TGTGCCAGCAGCGAACAGGGGTACTACGAGCAGTACTTC,CASSEQGYYEQYF
few,TRBD1,13,TRBV6-1,TRBJ1-2,TGTGCCAGCAGCTCCCGGGACAGATATGGCTACACCTTC,CASSSRDRYGYTF
few,NA,13,TRBV6-2/TRBV6-3,TRBJ2-7,TGTGCCAGCAAGGGGGGCGATTTCCACGAGCAGTACTTC,CASKGGDFHEQYF
few,TRBD1,19,TRBV18,TRBJ1-6,TGTGCCAGCTCACCCCAACACCTGGGTCCACAGGGGTTAAATTCACCCCTCCACTTT,CASSPQHLGPQGLNSPLHF
NA,NA,14,TRBV6-1,TRBJ2-1,TGTGCCAGCAGTGAACTCCCATCCTACAATGAGCAGTTCTTC,CASSELPSYNEQFF
NA,TRBD2,14,TRBV20-1,TRBJ2-5,TGCAGTGCTAGAGGCAGCGGGAGCGGAGAGACCCAGTACTTC,CSARGSGSGETQYF
NA,NA,14,TRBV5-1,TRBJ1-1,TGCGCCAGCAGCTTGTATGGGGATGGGACTGAAGCTTTCTTT,CASSLYGDGTEAFF
NA,NA,16,TRBV18,TRBJ2-1,TGTGCCAGCTCACCACTTCGGGGGACTCGCAACAATGAGCAGTTCTTC,CASSPLRGTRNNEQFF